The clone carrying this T cell receptor (beta chain) was seen only a few times. Study processing details: Amplification from reference gene primers served as the basis for estimated nucleated cell counts. The repertoire was sequenced with immunoSEQ multiplex PCR; TCRdb's copy has only in-frame clones and lacks some. The V and J calls and clone size come from that table; D and trimming were worked out from the DNA. The sample holds approximately 200,000 clones; roughly 89% are singletons and the top ten take about 6%. This record belongs to a study of blood T cell repertoires in COVID-19. For the study at large: The analysed material was cDNA or gDNA that came from T cells, B-cell-depleted T cells, or PBMCs.

The germline gives CDR1 MGHRA, CDR2 YSYEKL. This CDR3 comprises 16 residues. V lost 0 bases and J 2 bases, leaving 12 bases between the germline ends. The sequenced material came from peripheral blood. The sequence derives from a man in his 60s who had recovered from COVID-19. The chain joins TRBV4-1 to TRBJ2-3; D is uncertain. The CDR3 reads CASSQDNPVPTDTQYF. Written as DNA, the CDR3 is TGCGCCAGCAGCCAAGATAACCCGGTTCCCACAGATACGCAGTATTTT.